These 31 T cell receptor beta chains were sequenced from one sample in a study of OX40 agonist ivuxolimab in advanced cancers. Using immunoSEQ multiplex PCR, the repertoire was profiled, and TCRdb retains in-frame clones only, with some absent. The sample lists around 80,000 clones, roughly 85% seen once, with approximately 3.1% in the top ten. The sample consisted of CD4+ or CD8+ T cells sorted from blood, taken in a trial of the OX40 agonist ivuxolimab. Receptors originate from an adult with an advanced solid tumor such as melanoma, head and neck, liver or kidney cancer.

With respect to this clone: An end of the junction differs from the germline gene, which may be a read error. The chain couples TRBV4-2 to TRBJ1-2; 10 bases match TRBD1. The germline V gene has CDR1 LGHNA and CDR2 YNFKEQ. This CDR3 region has 15 residues. CDR3 sequence reads: CASSEDRTGGDGYTF. CDR3 DNA sequence: TGTGCCAGCAGCGAAGATCGGACAGGGGGGGATGGCTACACCTTC.

The rearrangement joins TRBV30 to TRBJ1-2; D remains unclear. CDR1 and CDR2 from the germline V gene are GTSNPN and SVGIG (reference sequence). The CDR3 covers 11 residues. Between the trimmed V and J ends, which lost 4 bases and 6 bases, there was a span of 9 bases. DNA for the CDR3: TGTGCCTGGAACCGGGGTGATGGCTACACCTTC. It specifies CAWNRGDGYTF.

The CDR3 spells CASSLVGTGDTEAFF. DNA of the CDR3: TGTGCCAGCAGCTTGGTAGGGACAGGGGACACTGAAGCTTTCTTT. V gene TRBV5-4 combines with J gene TRBJ1-1; 10 bases map to TRBD1. CDR1 and CDR2 from the germline V gene are SGHNT and YYREEE (reference sequence). The V gene end was trimmed by 0 bases and the J gene end by 3 bases; junction bases not matched to a gene: 2. The CDR3 spans 15 residues.

The CDR3 nucleotides read TGTGCCAGCAGTTATATCAGGGCGGGCGGGGAGCTGTTTTTT. Its protein product is CASSYIRAGGELFF. The rearrangement joins TRBV6-5 to TRBJ2-2; D might be TRBD1 or TRBD2, each matching 5 bases. The CDR3 runs to 14 residues. Trimming stripped 3 bases from V and 7 bases from J, with 12 bases between. The germline V gene has CDR1 MNHEY and CDR2 SVGAGI.

The chain joins TRBV6-1 to TRBJ2-5; a possible D gene is TRBD1 (5 bases). Trimming shortened V by 1 base and J by 7 bases, and 13 bases separated the two germline ends. This CDR3 is built from 14 residues. Germline V gives CDR1 MNHNS, CDR2 SASEGT. The CDR3 protein is CASSEVQGIGTQYF. In DNA form, the CDR3 reads TGTGCCAGCAGTGAAGTTCAGGGAATTGGGACCCAGTACTTC.

J is TRBJ2-3 and V is TRBV5-4; D is perhaps TRBD2 (6 bases). Per the germline V gene, CDR1 is SGHNT and CDR2 is YYREEE (reference sequence). The CDR3 sequence is 16 residues long. V was cut by 4 bases and J by 0 bases, with 15 bases left in between. Here the CDR3 reads CASSQLAVTSTDTQYF. The CDR3 DNA is TGTGCCAGCAGCCAATTAGCGGTGACTAGCACAGATACGCAGTATTTT.

The V and J genes are TRBV21-1 and TRBJ2-7; the D call TRBD1 from the table was never checked on the DNA. TRBV21-1 is deemed a pseudogene. The CDR3 is made up of 14 amino acids. This CDR3 is CASPPGQGPYEQYF. The CDR3 region has the DNA TGTGCCAGCCCACCGGGACAGGGACCTTACGAGCAGTACTTC.

The genes are TRBV6-5 and TRBJ1-2; D gene unclear. V dropped 5 bases and J dropped 6 bases, with 16 bases sitting between them. In germline, CDR1 is MNHEY, CDR2 SVGAGI. The CDR3 covers 14 residues. The CDR3 region has the DNA TGTGCCAGCAGTCCAAATTACGTGGTGGATGGCTACACCTTC. It is translated as CASSPNYVVDGYTF.

This chain uses TRBV11-3 with TRBJ2-1; 9 nucleotides align to TRBD2. CDR3 length equals 17 residues. The junction had 15 bases not matched to a gene; V was cut back by 5 bases and J by 7 bases. Germline V lookup: CDR1 SGHNT, CDR2 YENEEA. The CDR3, as DNA: TGTGCCAGCAGCCCCGATGGTCGCGGGAGGGCTGGGAATGAGCAGTTCTTC. As protein: CASSPDGRGRAGNEQFF.

The chain's CDR3 is CASSRDGVGKLFF. CDR3 in DNA: TGCGCCAGCAGTCGGGACGGGGTCGGAAAACTGTTTTTT. The V and J genes are TRBV5-1 and TRBJ1-4, with a possible D match to TRBD1 (5 bases). Deletions cut 5 bases from V and 10 bases from J, with 15 bases between. Looked up from germline, CDR1 is SGHRS and CDR2 is YFSETQ. This CDR3 region has 13 residues.

The V call is TRBV5-1, the J call TRBJ1-6; TRBD1 is a possible D gene (5 bases). V lost 0 bases and J 7 bases, leaving 14 bases between the germline ends. The germline V gene encodes CDR1 SGHRS and CDR2 YFSETQ. The CDR3 is 16 residues long. CDR3 in amino acids: CASSLGFAGTNSPLHF. The CDR3 DNA is TGCGCCAGCAGCTTGGGGTTTGCAGGGACCAATTCACCCCTCCACTTT.

V and J are TRBV19 and TRBJ2-4, with 14 bases fitting TRBD2. The ends lost 0 bases at V and 0 bases at J; junction bases unmatched: 4. The germline V gene encodes CDR1 LNHDA and CDR2 SQIVND (reference sequence). The CDR3 covers 19 residues. In nucleotides, the CDR3 is TGTGCCAGTAGTATAGAAGGGACTAGCGGGAGAGGAGCCAAAAACATTCAGTACTTC. Amino acid sequence: CASSIEGTSGRGAKNIQYF.

This chain links TRBV4-3 with TRBJ1-3; perhaps TRBD1 as D (5 bases). Trimming cost V 0 bases and J 4 bases, with 7 bases left between them. Per germline, CDR1 LGHNA and CDR2 YSLEER. The CDR3 has 14 amino acids. The CDR3 sequence: CASSQDGGGNTIYF. For the CDR3, the DNA is TGCGCCAGCAGCCAAGATGGGGGGGGAAACACCATATATTTT.

This clone was counted once. The genes are TRBV5-6 and TRBJ1-1, with no clear D. Germline V gene data show CDR1 as SGHDT and CDR2 as YYEEEE. The CDR3 totals 12 residues. Trimming took off 3 bases at V and 11 bases at J, with 14 bases between the two ends. CDR3 DNA sequence: TGTGCCAGCAGCTCGAATAGGTACGGTGCTTTCTTT. It encodes CASSSNRYGAFF.

V and J are TRBV5-6 and TRBJ1-5, with a possible D match to TRBD1 (5 bases). V lost 1 base and J 6 bases, leaving 20 bases between the germline ends. There are 17 residues in the CDR3. Germline assignment: CDR1 SGHDT and CDR2 YYEEEE. CDR3: CASSLNVAQGGRQPQHF. In DNA form, the CDR3 reads TGTGCCAGCAGCTTGAATGTCGCGCAGGGAGGACGTCAGCCCCAGCATTTT.

J is TRBJ1-1 and V is TRBV7-3; D is uncertain. The CDR3 consists of 13 residues. Trimming cost V 1 base and J 1 base, with 4 bases left between them. Looked up from germline, CDR1 is SGHTA and CDR2 is FQGTGA. CDR3: CASSLSRNTEAFF. The CDR3 DNA is TGTGCCAGCAGCTTAAGTCGGAACACTGAAGCTTTCTTT.

The V call is TRBV9, the J call TRBJ1-5; possibly TRBD1 for D (6 bases). The V gene's germline CDR1 is SGDLS and CDR2 YYNGEE. Trimming stripped 3 bases from V and 8 bases from J, with 15 bases between. This CDR3 is built from 14 residues. The CDR3 sequence: CASSEGGGLEPQHF. The CDR3 nucleotides read TGTGCCAGCAGCGAGGGGGGAGGGTTGGAGCCCCAGCATTTT.

The CDR3 spells CAWTPVARYQETQYF. The CDR3 DNA reads as TGTGCCTGGACTCCCGTTGCGAGGTACCAAGAGACCCAGTACTTC. The chain is built from TRBV30 and TRBJ2-5; D uncertain. Germline-derived CDR1 and CDR2 are GTSNPN and SVGIG (reference sequence). V was pared by 4 bases and J by 0 bases, with 15 bases between. The CDR3 has 15 residues.

J is TRBJ2-2 and V is TRBV6-6; D not certain. The CDR3 totals 15 residues. Per the germline V gene, CDR1 is MNHNY and CDR2 is SVGAGI (reference sequence). The V end was cut by 5 bases, the J end by 6 bases, with 16 bases between. The CDR3: CASSDFSRVPGELFF. The CDR3 coding sequence is TGTGCCAGCAGTGATTTTAGTCGGGTACCCGGGGAGCTGTTTTTT.

J is TRBJ1-2 and V is TRBV7-9; D gene ambiguous. There are 12 residues in the CDR3. CDR1 is SEHNR, CDR2 FQNEAQ, per germline (reference sequence). V shed 5 bases and J shed 0 bases, with 4 bases lying between them. CDR3 DNA: TGTGCCAGCAGCGGATCTAACTATGGCTACACCTTC. It encodes CASSGSNYGYTF.

The rearrangement links TRBV25-1 to TRBJ2-3; 11 bases agree with TRBD2. Germline V CDR1 and CDR2: MGHDK, SYGVNS. V was clipped by 4 bases and J by 3 bases; unmatched bases: 0. The CDR3 loop spans 14 amino acids. The DNA of the CDR3 is TGTGCCAGCAGTGTAGCGGGGGGGACAGATACGCAGTATTTT. Residues: CASSVAGGTDTQYF.

This chain joins TRBV11-2 and TRBJ2-7; D may match TRBD1 or TRBD2 (5 bases each). CDR1 SGHAT and CDR2 FQNNGV come from the germline V gene. V was cut by 5 bases and J by 0 bases, with 17 bases left in between. The length of the CDR3 is 16 residues. The CDR3 region is CASSHVRGASSYEQYF. The CDR3 DNA reads as TGTGCCAGCAGCCACGTCCGAGGGGCGAGCTCCTACGAGCAGTACTTC.

The chain couples TRBV13 to TRBJ1-2; D gene ambiguous. The CDR3 extends over 12 amino acids. V was trimmed by 6 bases and J by 5 bases, leaving 10 bases between them. The V gene's germline CDR1 is PRHDT and CDR2 FYEKMQ (reference sequence). DNA of the CDR3: TGTGCCAGCAGACGGTCAGCTTATGGCTACACCTTC. Its translation is CASRRSAYGYTF. Full variable domain (remainder filled in from reference TRBV13 and TRBJ1-2): AAGVIQSPRHLIKEKRETATLKCYPIPRHDTVYWYQQGPGQDPQFLISFYEKMQSDKGSIPDRFSAQQFSDYHSELNMSSLELGDSALYFCASRRSAYGYTFGSGTRLTVV.

CDR3 sequence (DNA): TGTGCCAGCACCAGGTTAGGCACACTATATAGCAATCAGCCCCAGCATTTT. Protein product: CASTRLGTLYSNQPQHF. The chain carries TRBV2 and TRBJ1-5; no firm D call. The CDR3 spans 17 residues. V lost 7 bases to trimming and J lost 0 bases, with 19 bases between them. The germline V gene has CDR1 SNHLY and CDR2 FYNNEI.

This clone was counted a single time. The rearrangement uses TRBV5-4 and TRBJ1-5; D is unclear. The CDR3 covers 18 residues. Germline V CDR1 and CDR2: SGHNT, YYREEE (reference sequence). Trimming took 4 bases from V and 0 from J, leaving 20 bases between them. The CDR3 sequence: CASSLGGGGPYSNQPQHF. DNA for the CDR3: TGTGCCAGCAGCCTGGGTGGAGGAGGACCTTATAGCAATCAGCCCCAGCATTTT.

The gene calls are TRBV2 and TRBJ2-1, with 8 bases matching TRBD2. The J segment lost 5 bases and the V segment lost 6 bases, leaving 9 bases of the junction unmatched. From germline, CDR1 is SNHLY and CDR2 FYNNEI. The CDR3 sequence is 15 residues long. The CDR3 nucleotides read TGTGCCAGCAGCCCCGATAGCGGGGTAAACAATGAGCAGTTCTTC. As protein: CASSPDSGVNNEQFF. The full variable domain, rest sourced from reference TRBV2 and TRBJ2-1, is EPEVTQTPSHQVTQMGQEVILRCVPISNHLYFYWYRQILGQKVEFLVSFYNNEISEKSEIFDDQFSVERPDGSNFTLKIRSTKLEDSAMYFCASSPDSGVNNEQFFGPGTRLTVL.

This chain joins TRBV19 and TRBJ1-2; a possible D gene is TRBD1 (5 bases). Germline CDR1 is LNHDA and CDR2 is SQIVND (reference sequence). This CDR3 has 12 residues. Deletions cut 5 bases from V and 7 bases from J, with 11 bases between. CDR3 sequence reads: CASSPRTSGYTF. CDR3 DNA: TGTGCCAGTAGTCCACGGACAAGTGGCTACACCTTC.

The chain recombines TRBV6-1 with TRBJ2-7; 11 nucleotides agree with TRBD2. CDR3 size: 22 residues. V trimming: 1 base; J trimming: 2 bases; junction bases outside the gene matches: 22. CDR1 is MNHNS and CDR2 is SASEGT in the germline V gene. The CDR3 sequence: CASSEVGGSGGAARSSPYEQYF. The CDR3 DNA follows: TGTGCCAGCAGTGAAGTGGGTGGTAGCGGGGGGGCCGCTAGATCGTCGCCCTACGAGCAGTACTTC.

This chain uses TRBV27 with TRBJ1-1; TRBD1 is a possible D gene (6 bases). V lost 1 base and J lost 1, with 13 bases in between. Per germline, CDR1 MNHEY and CDR2 SMNVEV (reference sequence). The CDR3 is 16 residues long. The CDR3 is CASSLWGGRENTEAFF. Written as DNA, the CDR3 is TGTGCCAGCAGTTTATGGGGGGGCCGGGAGAACACTGAAGCTTTCTTT.

This clone was counted a single time. Germline is not matched at one junction end, which may reflect a read error. The V and J genes are TRBV5-1 and TRBJ1-1; D is possibly TRBD1 (5 bases). This CDR3 comprises 14 residues. The germline V gene has CDR1 SGHRS and CDR2 YFSETQ. The CDR3 sequence: CASSLGAGNAEAFF. The CDR3 DNA is TGCGCCAGCAGCTTGGGAGCAGGGAACGCTGAAGCTTTCTTT.

This clone was picked up a small number of times. This rearrangement joins TRBV5-1 to TRBJ1-2; the D is unclear. In germline, CDR1 is SGHRS, CDR2 YFSETQ. The V gene lost 5 bases and the J gene lost 7 bases, with 12 bases spanning the gap. This CDR3 spans 12 amino acids. Here the CDR3 DNA reads TGCGCCAGCAGTTCCTCGGGTTCTGGCTACACCTTC. Encoded protein: CASSSSGSGYTF.